The TCR beta chain described here comes from a study of radiotherapy plus CTLA-4 blockade in lung cancer. CDR3 length equals 14 residues. J lost 2 bases, V lost 4 bases, and 4 bases had no gene match. Clones were sequenced by immunoSEQ multiplex PCR, and TCRdb holds only the in-frame ones, with some missing. The repertoire has 80,000 or so clones, about 84% of them found once; the top ten carry 0.79%. The chain has TRBV5-3 and TRBJ2-7; 9 positions match TRBD1. TRBV5-3 is an ORF for which the function is uncertain. The TCR was taken from a human donor with non-small cell lung cancer who had stable disease on radiotherapy plus ipilimumab. Material: peripheral blood, obtained from a patient treated with radiotherapy plus ipilimumab. CDR3 DNA: TGTGCCAGAAGCCTACGGACAGGGGCCTACGAGCAGTACTTC. Its translation is CARSLRTGAYEQYF.